This T cell receptor (beta chain) was identified in a study of T cells in Graves' hyperthyroidism and ophthalmopathy. General study findings and limits: From stable hyperthyroidism, ophthalmopathy was set apart by a 13 V-J model. Expanded thyroid clonotypes (above 0.001) were mostly also found in blood.

Researchers barred patients who had uncontrolled infection, other autoimmune disease, pregnancy or lactation. Each diagnosis drew on symptoms, thyroxine, TRAb, thyroid ultrasound and orbital computed tomography findings. Concerning this clonotype itself: What it binds is not known.

Amplification of TCR beta CDR3 regions used RNA as the template. HTBI primers were employed in a first-round RT-PCR of the TCR CDR3. TCRdb processed the multiplex PCR reads anew with MiXCR; each CDR3 protein has one entry. This repertoire shows fewer than 650,000 distinct CDR3 sequences, 46% found once; its top ten account for about 43%. The TCR was taken from an adult woman with Graves' disease, either hyperthyroidism or ophthalmopathy (not recorded which). Material for sequencing was peripheral blood or thyroid tissue (not recorded which).

CDR3 loop: CSAPPGGNEQYF. In DNA form, the CDR3 reads TGCAGTGCCCCCCCAGGGGGCAACGAGCAGTACTTC. This sequence joins TRBV20-1 and TRBJ2-7; 8 bases align to TRBD1. V lost 6 bases to trimming and J lost 5 bases; unmatched junction nucleotides: 6. This CDR3 is built from 12 residues. Germline CDR1 is DFQATT and CDR2 is SNEGSKA (reference sequence).